The 19 T cell receptor beta chains presented below share a single source sample, sequenced in a study of T cell responses to AZD1222 COVID-19 vaccine (dated by TCRdb to the early 2020s). According to the study, the label for this sample's time point signals: baseline before first vaccination. The method behind the library was the immunoSEQ multiplex PCR assay. As stored in TCRdb, this immuneACCESS dataset retains in-frame rearrangements with V and J assigned. A fraction of the clones does not appear; measured against another copy, unresolved V genes explain less than half of the discrepancy, and the remainder lacks a known reason. The sample has roughly 93,000 clones on record, around 86% of them singletons. 6.3% of the sample goes to the ten largest clones. The sample was peripheral blood, taken on day 0 of AZD1222 vaccination. These receptors were obtained from an adult in good health.

This clone was found a few times. The CDR3 DNA follows: TGTGCCATCAGACCAGGTCCGAGCACAGATACGCAGTATTTT. Encoded protein: CAIRPGPSTDTQYF. The rearrangement links TRBV10-3 to TRBJ2-3; D remains unclear. CDR1 ENHRY and CDR2 SYGVKD come from the germline V gene. V was clipped by 6 bases and J by 0 bases, with 10 bases between them. CDR3 size: 14 residues.

V is TRBV24-1 and J is TRBJ1-2; D gene unclear. Germline CDR1 reads KGHDR; CDR2 reads SFDVKD. There are 12 residues in the CDR3. V lost 4 bases, J lost 5 bases, and 7 bases lay in between. The CDR3 region has the DNA TGTGCCACCAGTGACCACAGTTATGGCTACACCTTC. This encodes CATSDHSYGYTF.

The chain carries TRBV5-6 and TRBJ2-7; no firm D call. The V gene's germline CDR1 is SGHDT and CDR2 YYEEEE. Trimming cost V 1 base and J 2 bases, with 7 bases left between them. CDR3 length: 13 amino acids. The CDR3 sequence: CASSLPQTYEQYF. The CDR3 DNA sequence: TGTGCCAGCAGCTTGCCTCAGACCTACGAGCAGTACTTC.

The chain joins TRBV20-1 to TRBJ1-1; D might be TRBD1 (5 bases). CDR1 is DFQATT, CDR2 SNEGSKA, per germline (reference sequence). This CDR3 is 11 amino acids long. V was pared by 6 bases and J by 5 bases, with 10 bases between. The CDR3 region has the DNA TGCAGTGCGGGCAGGGCAACTGAAGCTTTCTTT. It encodes CSAGRATEAFF.

The chain couples TRBV11-3 to TRBJ2-7; D remains unclear. From germline, CDR1 is SGHNT and CDR2 YENEEA. The V end lost 1 base, the J end lost 6 bases, and 13 bases lay between the germline ends. This CDR3 spans 14 amino acids. As DNA, the CDR3 is TGTGCCAGCAGCTTAGGCACCCCTCACCTCGAGCAGTACTTC. Protein: CASSLGTPHLEQYF.

The genes are TRBV4-3 and TRBJ1-4; 10 nucleotides line up with TRBD1. The germline V gene has CDR1 LGHNA and CDR2 YSLEER. With V trimmed by 4 bases and J by 4 bases, 9 bases remained unmatched. The CDR3 is 17 residues long. The CDR3 protein is CASSLRLGQGGNEKLFF. As DNA, the CDR3 is TGCGCCAGCAGCCTACGACTTGGACAGGGGGGTAATGAAAAACTGTTTTTT.

This clone was found a few times. The chain joins TRBV3-1 (or the pseudogene TRBV3-2) to TRBJ2-7, with unresolved D. Trimming took 6 bases from V and 5 from J, leaving 14 bases between them. The CDR3 is 13 residues long. CDR1 is LGHDT, CDR2 YNNKEL, per germline (reference sequence). CDR3 nucleotide sequence: TGTGCCAGCAGTGACGGCCCTTTCCACGAGCAGTACTTC. Translation gives CASSDGPFHEQYF.

CDR3 residues: CASSQSPSGSGSGANVLTF. The CDR3 bases are TGCGCCAGCAGTCAATCGCCGTCGGGGAGCGGCTCTGGGGCCAACGTCCTGACTTTC. V gene TRBV23-1 combines with J gene TRBJ2-6; possibly TRBD2 for D (5 bases). TRBV23-1 is given ORF status, its function remaining uncertain. This CDR3 comprises 19 residues. Deletions cut 0 bases from V and 0 bases from J, with 15 bases between.

The chain employs TRBV6-5 and TRBJ2-1; D is ambiguous. The CDR3 spans 13 residues. CDR1 is MNHEY and CDR2 is SVGAGI in the germline V gene. V lost 10 bases to trimming and J lost 0 bases, with 10 bases between them. DNA of the CDR3: TGTGCCACCGACCCCGGCTCCTACAATGAGCAGTTCTTC. Encoded protein: CATDPGSYNEQFF.

In this sample, this clone turned up once. This rearrangement joins TRBV6-4 to TRBJ2-3; 11 bases line up with TRBD2. The V gene end was trimmed by 4 bases and the J gene end by 3 bases; junction bases not matched to a gene: 3. The germline CDR1 and CDR2 sequences are MRHNA and SNTAGT. The CDR3 loop spans 15 amino acids. The CDR3 protein is CASSVTSGATDTQYF. Written as DNA, the CDR3 is TGTGCCAGCAGTGTGACTAGCGGGGCGACAGATACGCAGTATTTT.

The V call is TRBV11-3, the J call TRBJ2-3; 9 bases map to TRBD2. J lost 2 bases, V lost 1 base, and 7 bases had no gene match. The germline CDR1 and CDR2 sequences are SGHNT and YENEEA. The CDR3 is made up of 17 amino acids. The CDR3 DNA reads as TGTGCCAGCAGCTTAGCCAAGACTAGCGGTACCACAGATACGCAGTATTTT. It codes for CASSLAKTSGTTDTQYF.

This rearrangement joins TRBV6-2 or TRBV6-3 to TRBJ2-5; D assignment may be TRBD1 or TRBD2 (5 bases each). Germline V gene data show CDR1 as MNHEY and CDR2 as SVGEGT. The CDR3 covers 12 residues. The ends were cut back, 6 bases at V and 5 bases at J, with 10 bases in the middle. CDR3 DNA sequence: TGTGCCAGCAGCTGGGGGTGGGAGACCCAGTACTTC. Its translation is CASSWGWETQYF.

The gene calls are TRBV10-2 and TRBJ2-1; 16 bases fit TRBD2. The germline V gene encodes CDR1 WSHSY and CDR2 SAAADI. The CDR3 contains 16 residues. Unmatched junction bases numbered 10, after V lost 7 bases and J lost 10 bases. CDR3 DNA sequence: TGCGCCAGCACAGCCGGGACTAGCGGGGGGGCATGGGAGCAGTTCTTC. This sequence encodes CASTAGTSGGAWEQFF.

The chain has TRBV6-2 or TRBV6-3 and TRBJ2-7; 9 bases match TRBD1. The germline gives CDR1 MNHEY, CDR2 SVGEGT. The CDR3 totals 19 residues. With V trimmed by 2 bases and J by 5 bases, 19 bases remained unmatched. CDR3 amino acids: CASSYPGGQGLSWSDEQYF. DNA of the CDR3: TGTGCCAGCAGTTACCCGGGGGGACAGGGTTTGTCATGGTCGGACGAGCAGTACTTC.

The chain employs TRBV6-2 or TRBV6-3 and TRBJ2-7; 10 bases map to TRBD2. J gave up 2 bases and V 6 bases, and 7 bases lay outside the gene matches. The CDR3 consists of 15 residues. Germline assignment: CDR1 MNHEY and CDR2 SVGEGT. CDR3 sequence (DNA): TGTGCCAGCAGCGAACTAGCGGGGTCCGCCTACGAGCAGTACTTC. Encoded protein: CASSELAGSAYEQYF.

The V and J genes are TRBV20-1 and TRBJ1-1, with TRBD1 as a possible D gene (6 bases). The germline V and J ends were trimmed by 3 bases and 6 bases, with 14 bases remaining between them. CDR1 is DFQATT, CDR2 SNEGSKA, per germline (reference sequence). CDR3 length: 13 amino acids. CDR3 sequence reads: CSASRLPGAEAFF. The CDR3 coding sequence is TGCAGTGCTAGTCGGTTACCAGGGGCTGAAGCTTTCTTT.

This chain uses TRBV29-1 with TRBJ1-2; TRBD1 agrees at 11 bases. The ends lost 5 bases at V and 4 bases at J; junction bases unmatched: 3. CDR1 and CDR2 from the germline V gene are SQVTM and ANQGSEA. The CDR3 runs to 13 residues. As DNA, the CDR3 is TGCAGCGTTCGGACAGGGGGCGGCTATGGCTACACCTTC. Translating gives CSVRTGGGYGYTF.

This clone was seen a few times. The chain is built from TRBV7-2 and TRBJ2-7; 10 nucleotides agree with TRBD1. This CDR3 is built from 13 residues. The trim removed 5 bases at V and 7 bases at J, leaving 5 bases unmatched. Germline loops: CDR1 SGHTA, CDR2 FQGNSA. CDR3 coding DNA: TGTGCCAGCAGCCCGGGACAGGGGCAAGAGCAGTACTTC. This codes for CASSPGQGQEQYF.

The V and J genes are TRBV10-3 and TRBJ2-3; D tentatively fits TRBD1 or TRBD2 (7 bases each). This CDR3 is 11 amino acids long. Germline loops: CDR1 ENHRY, CDR2 SYGVKD. V was trimmed by 10 bases and J by 6 bases, leaving 11 bases between them. The CDR3 DNA follows: TGTGCCACCAGGGGGGGTGATACGCAGTATTTT. It encodes CATRGGDTQYF.